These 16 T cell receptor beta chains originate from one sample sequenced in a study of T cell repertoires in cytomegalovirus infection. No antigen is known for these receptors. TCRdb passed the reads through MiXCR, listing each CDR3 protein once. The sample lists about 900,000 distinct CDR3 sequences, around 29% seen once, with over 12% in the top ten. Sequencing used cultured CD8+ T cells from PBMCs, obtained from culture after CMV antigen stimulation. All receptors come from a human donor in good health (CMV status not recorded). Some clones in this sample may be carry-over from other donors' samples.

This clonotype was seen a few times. This CDR3 is CASRELEATNEKLFF. Written as DNA, the CDR3 is TGTGCCAGCAGGGAGCTGGAAGCAACTAATGAAAAACTGTTTTTT. V is TRBV6-5 and J is TRBJ1-4; no reliable D call. V lost 6 bases and J lost 0, with 11 bases in between. This CDR3 comprises 15 residues. Germline V gene data show CDR1 as MNHEY and CDR2 as SVGAGI.

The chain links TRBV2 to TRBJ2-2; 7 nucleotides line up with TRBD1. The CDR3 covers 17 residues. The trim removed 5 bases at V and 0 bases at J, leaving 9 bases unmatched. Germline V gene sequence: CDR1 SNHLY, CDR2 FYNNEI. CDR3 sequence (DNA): TGTGCCAGCAGTCATAACGCCGGGACAGCGAACACCGGGGAGCTGTTTTTT. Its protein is CASSHNAGTANTGELFF.

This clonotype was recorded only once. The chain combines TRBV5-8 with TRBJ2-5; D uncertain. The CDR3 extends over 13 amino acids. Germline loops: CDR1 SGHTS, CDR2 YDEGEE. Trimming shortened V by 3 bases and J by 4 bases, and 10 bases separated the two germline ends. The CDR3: CASSSPWAETQYF. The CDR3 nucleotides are TGTGCCAGCAGCTCTCCTTGGGCAGAGACCCAGTACTTC.

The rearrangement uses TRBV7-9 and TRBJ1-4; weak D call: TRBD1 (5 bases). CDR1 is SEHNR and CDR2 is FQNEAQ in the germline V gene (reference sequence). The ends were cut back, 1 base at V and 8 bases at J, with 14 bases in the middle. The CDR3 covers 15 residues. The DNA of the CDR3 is TGTGCCAGCAGCTTAGGACCCGGGGCGTCGGAAAAACTGTTTTTT. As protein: CASSLGPGASEKLFF.

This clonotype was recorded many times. For the CDR3, the DNA is TGTGCCAGCAGCCCCGGGGTCAATGAGCAGTTCTTC. Amino acids: CASSPGVNEQFF. The genes are TRBV9 and TRBJ2-1, with D perhaps TRBD2 (5 bases). The V gene's germline CDR1 is SGDLS and CDR2 YYNGEE. Trimming stripped 4 bases from V and 6 bases from J, with 8 bases between. The CDR3 has 12 residues. The full variable domain, with the rest looked up from reference TRBV9 and TRBJ2-1, is DSGVTQTPKHLITATGQRVTLRCSPRSGDLSVYWYQQSLDQGLQFLIQYYNGEERAKGNILERFSAQQFPDLHSELNLSSLELGDSALYFCASSPGVNEQFFGPGTRLTVL.

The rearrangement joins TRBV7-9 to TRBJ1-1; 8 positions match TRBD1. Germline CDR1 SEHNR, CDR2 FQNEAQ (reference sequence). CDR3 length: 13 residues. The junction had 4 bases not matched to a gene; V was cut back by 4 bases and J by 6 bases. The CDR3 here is CASSSGTGPEAFF. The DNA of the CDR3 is TGTGCCAGCAGCTCCGGGACAGGTCCTGAAGCTTTCTTT.

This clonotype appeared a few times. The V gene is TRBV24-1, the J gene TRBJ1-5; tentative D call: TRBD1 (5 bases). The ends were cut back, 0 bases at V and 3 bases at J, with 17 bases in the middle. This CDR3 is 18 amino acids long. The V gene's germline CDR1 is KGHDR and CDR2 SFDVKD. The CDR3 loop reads CATSDLRRVSRDNQPQHF. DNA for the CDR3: TGTGCCACCAGTGATTTGCGCAGGGTGTCTAGGGACAATCAGCCCCAGCATTTT.

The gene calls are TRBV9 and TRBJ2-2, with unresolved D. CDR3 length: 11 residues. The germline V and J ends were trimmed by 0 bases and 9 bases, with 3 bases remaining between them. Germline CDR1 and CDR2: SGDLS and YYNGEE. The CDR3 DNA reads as TGTGCCAGCAGCGTAGGCAGGGAGCTGTTTTTT. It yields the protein CASSVGRELFF.

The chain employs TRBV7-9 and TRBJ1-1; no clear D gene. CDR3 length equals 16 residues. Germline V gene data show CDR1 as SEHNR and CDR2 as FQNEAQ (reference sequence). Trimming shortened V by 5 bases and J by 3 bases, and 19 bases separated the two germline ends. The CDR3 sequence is CASSPERGRRDTEAFF. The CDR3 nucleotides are TGTGCCAGCAGCCCCGAACGAGGGCGTAGGGACACTGAAGCTTTCTTT.

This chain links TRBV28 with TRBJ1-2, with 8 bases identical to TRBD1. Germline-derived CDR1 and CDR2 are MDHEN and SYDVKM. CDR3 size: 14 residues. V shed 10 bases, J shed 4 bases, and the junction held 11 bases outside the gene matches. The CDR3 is CAISGGGGSYGYTF. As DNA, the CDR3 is TGTGCCATCTCAGGGGGCGGAGGGTCCTATGGCTACACCTTC.

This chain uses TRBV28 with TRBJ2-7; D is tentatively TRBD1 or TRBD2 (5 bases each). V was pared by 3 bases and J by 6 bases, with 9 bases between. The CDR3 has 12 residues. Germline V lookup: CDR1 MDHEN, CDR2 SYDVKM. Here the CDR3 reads CASSFPGTEQYV. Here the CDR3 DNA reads TGTGCCAGCAGTTTCCCCGGGACCGAGCAGTACGTC.

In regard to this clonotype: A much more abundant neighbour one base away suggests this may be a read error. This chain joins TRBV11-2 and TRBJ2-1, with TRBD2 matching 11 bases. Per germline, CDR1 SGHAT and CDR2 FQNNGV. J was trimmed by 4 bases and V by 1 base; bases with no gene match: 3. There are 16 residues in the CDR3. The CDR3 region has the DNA TGTGCCAGCAGCTTAGGGCCTAGCGGGGGGTACAATGAGCAGTTCTTC. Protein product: CASSLGPSGGYNEQFF.

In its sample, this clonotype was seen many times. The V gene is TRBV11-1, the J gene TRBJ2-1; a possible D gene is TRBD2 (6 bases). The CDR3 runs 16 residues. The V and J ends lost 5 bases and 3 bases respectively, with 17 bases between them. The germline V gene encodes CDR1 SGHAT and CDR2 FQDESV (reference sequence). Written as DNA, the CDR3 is TGTGCCAGCAGCCCCACCTGGGAGGAAAGCTACAATGAGCAGTTCTTC. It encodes CASSPTWEESYNEQFF.

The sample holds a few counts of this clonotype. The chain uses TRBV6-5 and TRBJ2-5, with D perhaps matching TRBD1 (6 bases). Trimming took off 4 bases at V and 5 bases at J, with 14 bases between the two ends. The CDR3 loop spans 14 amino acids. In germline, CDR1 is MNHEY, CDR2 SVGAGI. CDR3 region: CASSWTVADETQYF. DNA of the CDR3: TGTGCCAGCAGTTGGACAGTCGCCGACGAGACCCAGTACTTC.

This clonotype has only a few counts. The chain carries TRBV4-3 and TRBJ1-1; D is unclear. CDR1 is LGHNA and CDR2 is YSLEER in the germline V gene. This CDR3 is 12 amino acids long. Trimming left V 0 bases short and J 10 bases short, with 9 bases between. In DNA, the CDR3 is TGCGCCAGCAGCCAAGAAAAGGGTACAGCTTTCTTT. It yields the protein CASSQEKGTAFF.

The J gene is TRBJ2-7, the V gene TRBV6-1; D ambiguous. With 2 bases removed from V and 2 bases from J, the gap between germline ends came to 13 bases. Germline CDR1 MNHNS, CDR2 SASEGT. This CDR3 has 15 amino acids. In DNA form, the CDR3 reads TGTGCCAGCAGTGAAAAAACGGTCCAAACCTACGAGCAGTACGTC. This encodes CASSEKTVQTYEQYV.